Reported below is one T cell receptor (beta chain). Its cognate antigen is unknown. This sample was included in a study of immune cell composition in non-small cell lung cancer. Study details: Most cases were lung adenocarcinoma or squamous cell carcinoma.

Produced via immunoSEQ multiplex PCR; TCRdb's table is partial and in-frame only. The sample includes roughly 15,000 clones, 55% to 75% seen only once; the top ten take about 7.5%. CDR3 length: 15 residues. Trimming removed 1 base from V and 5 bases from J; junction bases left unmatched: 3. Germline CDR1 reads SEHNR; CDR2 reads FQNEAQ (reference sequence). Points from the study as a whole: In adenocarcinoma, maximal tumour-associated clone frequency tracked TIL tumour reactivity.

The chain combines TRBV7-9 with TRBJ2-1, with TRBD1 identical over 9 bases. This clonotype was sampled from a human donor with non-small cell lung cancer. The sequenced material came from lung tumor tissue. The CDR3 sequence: CASSLVGDRDNEQFF. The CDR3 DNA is TGTGCCAGCAGCTTAGTGGGGGACAGGGACAATGAGCAGTTCTTC.